One sample yielded the 4 T cell receptor beta chains listed below, sequenced in a study of T cells in Graves' hyperthyroidism and ophthalmopathy. Authors of the study amplified TCR beta CDR3 regions from RNA transcripts. The HTBI set primed first-round TCR CDR3 RT-PCR. In TCRdb, the multiplex PCR reads were re-called with MiXCR into one record per CDR3 protein. The repertoire holds roughly 530,000 distinct CDR3 sequences, more than 15% seen once, with 17% in the top ten. What was sequenced was blood. The receptors here all came from a woman younger than 35 with Graves' ophthalmopathy.

This clonotype was detected many times. The chain recombines TRBV12-3 or TRBV12-4 with TRBJ1-3; TRBD1 matches 9 bases. This CDR3 region has 16 residues. Trimming took 3 bases from V and 3 from J; bases not matched to a gene: 6. CDR3 sequence (DNA): TGTGCCAGCAGTTTCCCCAGGACAGGGGTTGGAAACACCATATATTTT. Protein: CASSFPRTGVGNTIYF.

There are many counts of this clonotype. The chain uses TRBV2 and TRBJ2-7; D unresolved. CDR1 is SNHLY, CDR2 FYNNEI, per germline. The CDR3 has 12 amino acids. The ends were cut back, 7 bases at V and 3 bases at J, with 10 bases in the middle. CDR3 nucleotide sequence: TGTGCCAGCAAGATGGTGGTCTACGAGCAGTACTTC. The encoded protein is CASKMVVYEQYF.

This clonotype appeared a few times. The genes are TRBV25-1 and TRBJ1-3; D unclear. The CDR3 has 17 amino acids. Trimming took 3 bases from V and 0 from J, leaving 15 bases between them. Germline CDR1 MGHDK, CDR2 SYGVNS. The CDR3 spells CASSDIGMTSSGNTIYF. The CDR3 bases are TGTGCCAGCAGTGATATTGGGATGACTAGCTCTGGAAACACCATATATTTT.

The V gene is TRBV10-3, the J gene TRBJ1-4, with D hard to call. V lost 3 bases, J lost 8 bases, and 10 bases lay in between. The CDR3 covers 13 residues. The germline gives CDR1 ENHRY, CDR2 SYGVKD. This chain's CDR3 is CAISDTLIEKLFF. CDR3 nucleotides: TGTGCCATCAGTGATACGTTAATAGAAAAACTGTTTTTT.